This record looks at one T cell receptor beta chain sequence and its context. The same CDR3 arises from other DNA sequences in this sample as well. The sample belongs to a study of T cell responses to AZD1222 COVID-19 vaccine. The germline V and J ends were trimmed by 4 bases and 1 base, with 7 bases remaining between them. The germline V gene has CDR1 MRHNA and CDR2 SNTAGT. This CDR3 has 13 amino acids. Libraries were prepared by immunoSEQ multiplex PCR; TCRdb keeps only in-frame clonotypes and omits some of them. The sample has 110,000 to 150,000 clones; 85% to 95% are singletons. This rearrangement joins TRBV6-4 to TRBJ1-1; D is perhaps TRBD1 (5 bases). The sample was peripheral blood, taken after recovery from COVID-19. The sequence was obtained from an adult who had recovered from COVID-19. The DNA for the CDR3 is TGTGCCAGCAGTGCGGGGGAGAACACTGAAGCTTTCTTT. This encodes CASSAGENTEAFF.